Below are 20 T cell receptor beta chains sequenced from a single sample in a study of shared clonotypes between healthy human individuals. Terminally differentiated effector memory CD45RA+ cells were excluded by CCR7 positive selection of CD45RO-negative cells. The table came from immunoSEQ multiplex PCR; TCRdb's copy has only in-frame clones and leaves some out. The sample lists about 820,000 clones, nearly 95% occurring once. The material sequenced was naive CD8+ T cells sorted from blood. Receptor source: a young man in good health.

The chain has TRBV28 and TRBJ2-1; a weak D match, TRBD2 (6 bases). The V gene's germline CDR1 is MDHEN and CDR2 SYDVKM. V dropped 3 bases and J dropped 3 bases, with 18 bases sitting between them. The CDR3 extends over 17 amino acids. The CDR3: CASSFSGLRASYNEQFF. The CDR3 DNA follows: TGTGCCAGCAGTTTTTCGGGACTCCGAGCGAGCTACAATGAGCAGTTCTTC.

V usage is TRBV5-5 and J usage is TRBJ1-1; 7 bases fit TRBD1. Germline V gene sequence: CDR1 SGHKS, CDR2 YYEKEE (reference sequence). J gave up 4 bases and V 9 bases, and 6 bases lay outside the gene matches. The CDR3 is 12 amino acids. CDR3 region: CATRTGGTEAFF. The CDR3 DNA sequence: TGTGCCACACGGACAGGTGGCACTGAAGCTTTCTTT.

Comments on this clone: Different DNA sequences within this sample yield the same CDR3. The chain recombines TRBV6-5 with TRBJ1-5; D may be TRBD1 (5 bases). Germline V lookup: CDR1 MNHEY, CDR2 SVGAGI. V dropped 0 bases and J dropped 2 bases, with 8 bases sitting between them. CDR3 length: 15 amino acids. CDR3 in DNA: TGTGCCAGCAGTTACTCCGGGGGACGCAATCAGCCCCAGCATTTT. Protein: CASSYSGGRNQPQHF.

V gene TRBV14 combines with J gene TRBJ1-2; possibly TRBD1 for D (5 bases). Trimming stripped 4 bases from V and 5 bases from J, with 11 bases between. The CDR3 extends over 13 amino acids. Germline V lookup: CDR1 SGHDN, CDR2 FVKESK. The CDR3 coding sequence is TGTGCCAGCAGCCCGGGACGGGCGTATGGCTACACCTTC. Translated, it gives CASSPGRAYGYTF.

V usage is TRBV10-2 and J usage is TRBJ2-3, with TRBD1 matching over 10 bases. J lost 2 bases, V lost 7 bases, and 9 bases had no gene match. From germline, CDR1 is WSHSY and CDR2 SAAADI. The CDR3 sequence is 16 residues long. The CDR3 DNA sequence: TGCGCCAGCAATCACCCCGGGACAGGGGACACAGATACGCAGTATTTT. It translates to CASNHPGTGDTDTQYF.

The gene calls are TRBV7-9 and TRBJ1-1, with 10 bases lining up with TRBD1. Unmatched junction bases numbered 8, after V lost 4 bases and J lost 0 bases. The CDR3 is made up of 17 amino acids. Germline assignment: CDR1 SEHNR and CDR2 FQNEAQ (reference sequence). CDR3 sequence: CASSSLGTGDMNTEAFF. Here the CDR3 DNA reads TGTGCCAGCAGCTCCTTGGGGACAGGGGATATGAACACTGAAGCTTTCTTT.

This clone was seen a single time. The chain couples TRBV27 to TRBJ2-5, with TRBD1 identical over 9 bases. The CDR3 runs to 15 residues. From germline, CDR1 is MNHEY and CDR2 SMNVEV (reference sequence). Losses at the gene ends were 2 bases for V and 6 bases for J; bases not matched to a gene: 7. The CDR3 DNA follows: TGTGCCAGCAGTTTAGGACAGGGGATCGGGAAGACCCAGTACTTC. Its translation is CASSLGQGIGKTQYF.

The chain links TRBV29-1 to TRBJ2-7, with TRBD2 identical over 10 bases. The V segment lost 6 bases and the J segment 0 bases; nucleotides outside the gene matches: 5. This CDR3 is built from 14 residues. CDR1 is SQVTM and CDR2 is ANQGSEA in the germline V gene. CDR3 residues: CSVLAGVSSYEQYF. The DNA of the CDR3 is TGCAGCGTCCTAGCGGGGGTGAGCTCCTACGAGCAGTACTTC.

Of note for this clone: Other DNA variants within this sample encode the same CDR3. The chain uses TRBV28 and TRBJ1-1, with a possible D match to TRBD1 (5 bases). V shed 3 bases and J shed 5 bases, with 13 bases lying between them. The germline CDR1 and CDR2 sequences are MDHEN and SYDVKM. The CDR3 has 14 amino acids. As DNA, the CDR3 is TGTGCCAGCAGTTTGTCTGGGACGGGAACTGAAGCTTTCTTT. The encoded protein is CASSLSGTGTEAFF.

The chain joins TRBV4-1 to TRBJ2-1; TRBD2 might be the D (6 bases). Between the trimmed V and J ends, which lost 4 bases and 9 bases, there was a span of 13 bases. Per germline, CDR1 MGHRA and CDR2 YSYEKL. This CDR3 spans 13 amino acids. CDR3 sequence: CASSPKGEVEQFF. In nucleotides, the CDR3 is TGCGCCAGCAGCCCTAAAGGGGAGGTTGAGCAGTTCTTC.

This chain links TRBV7-2 with TRBJ1-2, with 7 nucleotides matching TRBD1. V dropped 2 bases and J dropped 5; count of bases not matched to a gene: 8. Germline loops: CDR1 SGHTA, CDR2 FQGNSA. The CDR3 contains 15 residues. In DNA, the CDR3 is TGTGCCAGCAGCTTATATATAGGGGACAGATATGGCTACACCTTC. Translating gives CASSLYIGDRYGYTF.

This chain uses TRBV6-1 with TRBJ2-5, with D maybe TRBD2 (6 bases). Germline V CDR1 and CDR2: MNHNS, SASEGT. V dropped 3 bases and J dropped 5 bases, with 16 bases sitting between them. This CDR3 is built from 15 residues. The chain's CDR3 is CASSDGTRLSETQYF. CDR3 DNA: TGTGCCAGCAGTGATGGGACTCGGCTTTCGGAGACCCAGTACTTC.

Note on this clone: The same CDR3 arises from other DNA sequences in this sample as well. The gene calls are TRBV15 and TRBJ1-5; no clear D gene. Per the germline V gene, CDR1 is LNHNV and CDR2 is YYDKDF (reference sequence). V was trimmed by 0 bases and J by 0 bases, leaving 6 bases between them. This CDR3 has 15 residues. The CDR3 sequence: CATSRDRNSNQPQHF. The CDR3 coding sequence is TGTGCCACCAGCAGAGACAGGAATAGCAATCAGCCCCAGCATTTT.

This sequence joins TRBV6-6 and TRBJ2-7, with 8 bases aligning to TRBD1. The CDR3 loop spans 13 amino acids. The V gene's germline CDR1 is MNHNY and CDR2 SVGAGI (reference sequence). V shed 11 bases and J 2 bases; nucleotides not matched to a gene: 8. The chain's CDR3 is CAAGGAGTYEQYF. CDR3 DNA sequence: TGTGCCGCAGGGGGCGCAGGGACCTACGAGCAGTACTTC.

This clone was counted once. The rearrangement links TRBV6-1 to TRBJ2-1; 8 positions agree with TRBD2. With 3 bases clipped from V and 7 bases from J, the junction kept 8 bases outside the gene matches. Germline loops: CDR1 MNHNS, CDR2 SASEGT. CDR3 length equals 15 residues. CDR3 protein: CASSEGLGGGNEQFF. Written as DNA, the CDR3 is TGTGCCAGCAGTGAGGGACTAGGGGGTGGGAATGAGCAGTTCTTC.

V gene TRBV30 combines with J gene TRBJ2-3; D remains unclear. The germline gives CDR1 GTSNPN, CDR2 SVGIG (reference sequence). The CDR3 is 15 residues long. Trimming took off 2 bases at V and 0 bases at J, with 12 bases between the two ends. CDR3 loop: CAWSISGASTDTQYF. The CDR3 nucleotides are TGTGCCTGGAGTATCTCCGGTGCTAGCACAGATACGCAGTATTTT.

The genes are TRBV18 and TRBJ2-1; 11 nucleotides agree with TRBD1. The CDR3 has 17 amino acids. V trimming: 3 bases; J trimming: 1 base; junction bases outside the gene matches: 5. Germline assignment: CDR1 KGHSH and CDR2 LQKENI. The CDR3 nucleotides are TGTGCCAGCTCACCTCCGGGACAGGGGGGATCCTACAATGAGCAGTTCTTC. Translated, it gives CASSPPGQGGSYNEQFF. The full variable domain, rest sourced from reference TRBV18 and TRBJ2-1, is NAGVMQNPRHLVRRRGQEARLRCSPMKGHSHVYWYRQLPEEGLKFMVYLQKENIIDESGMPKERFSAEFPKEGPSILRIQQVVRGDSAAYFCASSPPGQGGSYNEQFFGPGTRLTVL.

The table lists this clone with a few counts. The chain uses TRBV4-3 and TRBJ1-2; 7 positions agree with TRBD1. V shed 2 bases and J 7 bases; nucleotides not matched to a gene: 19. This CDR3 is built from 18 residues. Germline V gene sequence: CDR1 LGHNA, CDR2 YSLEER. In DNA form, the CDR3 reads TGCGCCAGCAGCCAAAGCAGGACAGGAAATTTCTTGTATTTTGGCTACACCTTC. Its translation is CASSQSRTGNFLYFGYTF.

The rearrangement uses TRBV10-3 and TRBJ2-7; 9 bases fit TRBD2. In germline, CDR1 is ENHRY, CDR2 SYGVKD. The J segment lost 0 bases and the V segment lost 3 bases, leaving 3 bases of the junction unmatched. There are 15 residues in the CDR3. The CDR3 nucleotides are TGTGCCATCAGTGACGGACTAGCGAACTCCTACGAGCAGTACTTC. This translates into CAISDGLANSYEQYF.

This sequence joins TRBV6-5 and TRBJ1-5; no reliable D call. The V end was cut by 2 bases, the J end by 0 bases, with 11 bases between. CDR1 and CDR2 from the germline V gene are MNHEY and SVGAGI. This CDR3 is 16 amino acids long. The CDR3 DNA sequence: TGTGCCAGCAGTTACCCTGGAGCGAATAGCAATCAGCCCCAGCATTTT. The encoded protein is CASSYPGANSNQPQHF.